What follows describes a single T cell receptor beta chain. The data belong to a study of blood T cell repertoires in COVID-19. Profiling relied on immunoSEQ multiplex PCR, and the TCRdb table lists in-frame clones only, not all of them. Here the sample spans 160,000 or so clones, 75% to 85% being singletons. Across about two dozen US areas, participants ranged in age from about 18 to 100 years. There are 16 residues in the CDR3. Germline V gene data show CDR1 as LNHDA and CDR2 as SQIVND (reference sequence). V dropped 0 bases and J dropped 6; count of bases not matched to a gene: 6. Sequencing was carried out using PBMCs or T cells enriched from blood (not recorded which). This clonotype was obtained from a woman aged 60-75 years who had recovered from COVID-19. The chain recombines TRBV19 with TRBJ2-2, with 8 positions matching TRBD2. The CDR3 DNA sequence: TGTGCCAGTAGTATAGAGGCAGCGGGGGTTGCCGGGGAGCTGTTTTTT. It specifies CASSIEAAGVAGELFF.